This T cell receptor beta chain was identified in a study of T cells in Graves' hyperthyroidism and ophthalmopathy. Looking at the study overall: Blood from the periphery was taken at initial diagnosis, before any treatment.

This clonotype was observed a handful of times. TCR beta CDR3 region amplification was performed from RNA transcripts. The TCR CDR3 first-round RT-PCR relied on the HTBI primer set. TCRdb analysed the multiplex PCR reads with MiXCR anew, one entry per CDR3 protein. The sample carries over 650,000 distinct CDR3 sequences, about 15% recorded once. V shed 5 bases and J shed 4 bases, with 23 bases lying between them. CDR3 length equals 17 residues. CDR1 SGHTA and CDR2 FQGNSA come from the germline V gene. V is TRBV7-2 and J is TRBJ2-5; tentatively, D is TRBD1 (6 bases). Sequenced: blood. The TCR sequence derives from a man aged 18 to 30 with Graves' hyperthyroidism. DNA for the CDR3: TGTGCCAGCAGCCAGGTACAGGGAAGGGTTTGGCGAGAGACCCAGTACTTC. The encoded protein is CASSQVQGRVWRETQYF. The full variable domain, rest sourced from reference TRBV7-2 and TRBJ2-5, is GAGVSQSPSNKVTEKGKDVELRCDPISGHTALYWYRQSLGQGLEFLIYFQGNSAPDKSGLPSDRFSAERTGGSVSTLTIQRTQQEDSAVYLCASSQVQGRVWRETQYFGPGTRLLVL.